The sequence of this T cell receptor beta chain was determined in a study of T cell responses to AZD1222 COVID-19 vaccine listed by TCRdb under 2021. About the full investigation: TCR sequencing was performed for 233 trial participants, of whom roughly 200 were given two doses of AZD1222 and approximately 25 were given two doses of MenACWY control vaccine. Trial participants were enrolled by age into subgroups of 18-55, 56-69 and 70-plus years, and 148, 28 and 57 TCR-sequenced participants, respectively, were included in these subgroups. What the research found in general, with its limitations: Participants were mostly white British, with more females than males. The authors suggested clonal diversity may have been underestimated. Epitopes outside the regions mutated in the B.1.351 and B.1.1.7 variants were reportedly recognized by nearly half of the unique spike-specific TCRs. A significant rise in spike-specific TCR breadth and depth was observed after two AZD1222 doses relative to day 0 and relative to MenACWY recipients. Conclusions about previously exposed vaccinees are limited, since just five or six AZD1222 recipients were seropositive for SARS-CoV-2 at baseline. Because no day 14 peak-response samples were available, the repertoires could be characterized only after the peak T cell response. The whole spike protein was spanned by vaccine-associated CD4 TCRs, and dominant responses were seen in regions 160-218 and 743-854. The 56-69-year group was small, and its depth increase did not reach significance, likely because of low power.

The time point label on this specimen signifies: about 28 days (+/-7) after the second vaccine dose. AZD1222 recipients whose second dose came at about 4 weeks and those whose second dose came at about 12 weeks were combined into one group, since spike-specific TCR depth and breadth did not differ between the two schedules. Vaccinee samples came from UK trials COV001 and COV002, including a single-blind randomized controlled phase 2/3 trial of AZD1222 (ChAdOx1 nCoV-19) in healthy adults. Trial participant PBMC samples were collected at day 0 and day 28 after the second dose for TCRbeta chain sequencing. Notes on this clone: What this receptor recognizes is not known. There are no base qualities to consult, and no much larger clone falls within one base.

The CDR3 regions of human TCRbeta chains were analyzed by immunosequencing. From the authors' description of their analysis: Repertoire TCRs were checked for matches against a reference library of SARS-CoV-2-specific TCRs that had been generated using the MIRA antigen-specificity platform. Breadth was defined as the fraction of unique TCRs that were SARS-CoV-2-associated, and depth was defined as the fraction of total T cells that were SARS-CoV-2-associated. Using the MIRA data, every spike-specific TCR was mapped to the spike region that the TCR reacted to and assigned to either a CD4 or a CD8 class. Log10-transformed breadth and depth values were compared by one-way ANOVA with Sidak's multiple comparisons tests. Drawn from immuneACCESS, this table holds only the in-frame rearrangements with V and J called that TCRdb kept. Clones are partly lost; checked studies trace under half to an unresolved V gene and leave the rest unexplained. Clone size and V and J calls were adopted from that table, with D and trimming inferred from the DNA. Across this sample there are 150,000 to 200,000 clones, with 88% seen only once. Around a tenth of the sample is taken by the ten largest.

Sequences were derived from peripheral blood, sampled 28 days after the second AZD1222 dose. The sequence derives from an adult who received the AZD1222 COVID-19 vaccine.

The nucleotides are TGTGCCAGCAGCCACGCTCAGGTTAACTATGGCTACACCTTC. It encodes CASSHAQVNYGYTF. The V and J segments used are TRBV14 and TRBJ1-2, with the D gene uncertain. The CDR3 contains 14 residues, cysteine and phenylalanine counted. The sequence is cut down to CDR3 DNA, 42 bases in frame from base 1. V is shortened by 3 bases, J by 1 base, and the region joining them spans 9 bases. The germline V gene specifies SGHDN as CDR1 and FVKESK as CDR2.